This section outlines one T cell receptor beta chain sequence together with its context. Its antigen is currently unknown. The authors ran a second PCR of roughly 6 to 12 cycles using a sample-barcoded 5' primer and a J-beta primer mix. TCRdb re-called the 5' RACE reads through MiXCR, storing one row per CDR3 protein. The sample shows around 800,000 distinct CDR3 sequences, 55% to 65% of them seen only once. This specimen belongs to a study of blood T cells in healthy people across ages. The study, taken as a whole, reports: Naive and antigen-experienced cells could not be conclusively compared, given unsorted PBMCs.

Every sample had a minimum of 6.5 million PBMCs isolated. This TCR was recovered from a man aged 30-40 years in good health. The sample consisted of blood.

CDR3 bases: TGCAGTGCTGATCTGGACGGGTCCAGGGGGCAGTACTTC. This sequence encodes CSADLDGSRGQYF. The rearrangement links TRBV20-1 to TRBJ2-5; 7 bases agree with TRBD1. Germline V CDR1 and CDR2: DFQATT, SNEGSKA (reference sequence). Germline trimming cut 5 bases from V and 11 bases from J; bases unmatched to any gene: 14. The CDR3 is 13 residues long.